This T cell receptor beta chain was sequenced for a study of STAT3 mutations in large granular lymphocyte leukemia. Background on the study: More than half of T-LGLL patients received immunosuppressive therapy. Study results and limitations: Differing intervals and regimens complicate linking therapy response to clone burden. At least one immunodominant TCR beta clonotype appeared in every T-cell large granular lymphocyte leukemia patient. A small but highly pathogenic clone may have been missed. TCR clonotype switching after therapy occurred in about 35% of the 18 patients.

In this sample, this clone turned up a few times. The antigen remains undetermined. The germline gives CDR1 MDHEN, CDR2 SYDVKM. The V and J ends lost 3 bases and 4 bases respectively, with 6 bases between them. The CDR3 has 12 amino acids. Using immunoSEQ multiplex PCR, the repertoire was profiled, and TCRdb retains in-frame clones only, with some absent. The sample holds several thousand clones; about 35% are singletons and the top ten take about a sixth. The clonotype comes from a woman between 40 and 50 years old with T-cell large granular lymphocyte leukemia. Some clones in this sample may be carry-over from other donors' samples. The chain links TRBV28 to TRBJ1-2; D gene ambiguous. Material for sequencing was peripheral blood mononuclear cells. The CDR3 here is CASSLGSYGYTF. CDR3 coding DNA: TGTGCCAGCAGTTTGGGCAGCTATGGCTACACCTTC.